Given below is one TCR beta chain in context. As yet, its antigen is unknown. V gave up 5 bases and J gave up 2 bases, with 10 bases separating them. The germline V gene has CDR1 DFQATT and CDR2 SNEGSKA (reference sequence). This CDR3 spans 12 amino acids. Noted time point: newly diagnosed GD, antithyroid drugs for less than 3 months. Scientists built the TCR library using RNA that was extracted from PBMCs. These data come from a study of regulatory T cells in long-lasting Graves disease. Overall study results and limits: Persistent disease was characterized by preferential usage of TRBV28, TRBJ1-2 and TRBJ2-5.

According to the study, TCR beta libraries were built with iRepertoire HTBI primers and CDR3-region Arm-PCR. In TCRdb, the multiplex PCR reads were re-called with MiXCR into one record per CDR3 protein. The sample comprises about 620,000 distinct CDR3 sequences, 16% of which are singletons, and about 17% rests with the top ten. The same sample was also studied in work on T cells in Graves' hyperthyroidism and ophthalmopathy.

Sequenced here: peripheral blood mononuclear cells (PBMCs), sampled at new diagnosis, from a patient treated with antithyroid drugs. V and J are TRBV20-1 and TRBJ2-7; D gene unclear. The origin of this receptor is a woman in her thirties with Graves disease. The CDR3 reads CSAGSVTYEQYF. The CDR3 bases are TGCAGTGCTGGCTCGGTAACCTACGAGCAGTACTTC.